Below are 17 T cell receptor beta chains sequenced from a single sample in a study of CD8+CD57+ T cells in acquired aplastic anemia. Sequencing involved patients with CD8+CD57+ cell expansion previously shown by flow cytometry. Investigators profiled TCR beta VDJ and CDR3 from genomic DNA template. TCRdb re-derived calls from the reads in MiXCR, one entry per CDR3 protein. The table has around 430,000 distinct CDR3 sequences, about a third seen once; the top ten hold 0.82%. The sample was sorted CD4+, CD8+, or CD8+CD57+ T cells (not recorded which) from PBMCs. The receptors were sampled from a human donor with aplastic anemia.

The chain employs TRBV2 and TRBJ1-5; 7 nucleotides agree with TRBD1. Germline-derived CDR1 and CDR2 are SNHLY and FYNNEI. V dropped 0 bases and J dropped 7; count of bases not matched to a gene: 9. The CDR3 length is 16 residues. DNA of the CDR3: TGTGCCAGCAGTGAAGCGGTCGTAGGGGGCCGCCAGCCCCAGCATTTT. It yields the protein CASSEAVVGGRQPQHF.

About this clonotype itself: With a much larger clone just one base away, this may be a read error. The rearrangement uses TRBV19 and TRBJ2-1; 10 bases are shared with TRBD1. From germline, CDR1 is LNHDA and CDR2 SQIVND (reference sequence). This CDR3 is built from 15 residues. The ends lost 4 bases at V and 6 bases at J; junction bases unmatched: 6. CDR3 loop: CASSTGTGASNEQFF. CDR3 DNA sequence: TGTGCCAGTAGTACCGGGACAGGGGCTAGCAATGAGCAGTTCTTC.

CDR3 coding DNA: TGTGCCGTAAGTGGTACAGGGGGCGAGCAGTACTTC. This encodes CAVSGTGGEQYF. J is TRBJ2-7 and V is TRBV10-3; 8 nucleotides align to TRBD1. Germline CDR1 ENHRY, CDR2 SYGVKD. The CDR3 contains 12 residues. V trimming: 11 bases; J trimming: 6 bases; junction bases outside the gene matches: 9.

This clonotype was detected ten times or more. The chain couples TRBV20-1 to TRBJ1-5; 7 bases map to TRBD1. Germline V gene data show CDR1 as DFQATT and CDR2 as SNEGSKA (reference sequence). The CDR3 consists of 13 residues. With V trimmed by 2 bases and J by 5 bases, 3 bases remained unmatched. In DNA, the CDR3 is TGCAGTGCTAGACCTACAGGGGATCAGCCCCAGCATTTT. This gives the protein CSARPTGDQPQHF.

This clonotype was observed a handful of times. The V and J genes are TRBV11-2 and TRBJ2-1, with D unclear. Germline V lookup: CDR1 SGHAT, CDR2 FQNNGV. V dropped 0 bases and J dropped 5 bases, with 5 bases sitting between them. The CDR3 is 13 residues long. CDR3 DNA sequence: TGTGCCAGCAGCTTAGAGATAGACAATGAGCAGTTCTTC. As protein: CASSLEIDNEQFF. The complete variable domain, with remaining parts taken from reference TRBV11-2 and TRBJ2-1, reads EAGVAQSPRYKIIEKRQSVAFWCNPISGHATLYWYQQILGQGPKLLIQFQNNGVVDDSQLPKDRFSAERLKGVDSTLKIQPAKLEDSAVYLCASSLEIDNEQFFGPGTRLTVL.

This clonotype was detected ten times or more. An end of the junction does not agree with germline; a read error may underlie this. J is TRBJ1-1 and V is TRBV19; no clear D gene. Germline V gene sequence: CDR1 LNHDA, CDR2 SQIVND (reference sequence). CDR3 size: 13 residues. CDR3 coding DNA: TGTGCCAGTAGTATAGGCTTGAAGACTGAAGCTTTCTTT. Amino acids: CASSIGLKTEAFF.

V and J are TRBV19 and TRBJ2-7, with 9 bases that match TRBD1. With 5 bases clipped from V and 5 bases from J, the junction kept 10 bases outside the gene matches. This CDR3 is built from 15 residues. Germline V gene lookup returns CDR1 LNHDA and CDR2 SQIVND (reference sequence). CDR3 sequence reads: CASSPRTGVENEQYF. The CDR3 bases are TGTGCCAGTAGTCCACGGACAGGGGTGGAAAACGAGCAGTACTTC.

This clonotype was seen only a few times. CDR3: CASSEGRREQPQHF. CDR3 nucleotide sequence: TGTGCCAGCAGTGAAGGGCGGAGGGAACAGCCCCAGCATTTT. The J gene is TRBJ1-5, the V gene TRBV6-1; D gene unclear. V dropped 1 base and J dropped 7 bases, with 11 bases sitting between them. The CDR3 loop spans 14 amino acids. Looked up from germline, CDR1 is MNHNS and CDR2 is SASEGT.

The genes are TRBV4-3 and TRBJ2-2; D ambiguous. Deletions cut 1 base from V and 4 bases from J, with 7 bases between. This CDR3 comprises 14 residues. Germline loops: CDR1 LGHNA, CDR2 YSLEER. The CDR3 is CASSQAWGTGELFF. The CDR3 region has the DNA TGCGCCAGCAGCCAAGCCTGGGGCACCGGGGAGCTGTTTTTT.

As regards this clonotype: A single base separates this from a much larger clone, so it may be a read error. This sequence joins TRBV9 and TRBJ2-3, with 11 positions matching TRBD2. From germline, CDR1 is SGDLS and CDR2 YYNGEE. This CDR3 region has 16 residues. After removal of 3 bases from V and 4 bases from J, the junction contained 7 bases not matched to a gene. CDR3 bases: TGTGCCAGCAGCGAGCGACTAGCGGGGTTCGCAGATACGCAGTATTTT. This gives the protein CASSERLAGFADTQYF.

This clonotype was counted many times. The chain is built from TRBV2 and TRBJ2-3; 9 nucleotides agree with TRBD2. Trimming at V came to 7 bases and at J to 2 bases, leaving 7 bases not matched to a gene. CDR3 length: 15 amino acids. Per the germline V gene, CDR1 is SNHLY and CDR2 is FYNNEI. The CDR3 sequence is CASKVSGRITDTQYF. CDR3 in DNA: TGTGCCAGCAAGGTGAGCGGGAGGATCACAGATACGCAGTATTTT. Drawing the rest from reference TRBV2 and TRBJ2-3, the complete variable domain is EPEVTQTPSHQVTQMGQEVILRCVPISNHLYFYWYRQILGQKVEFLVSFYNNEISEKSEIFDDQFSVERPDGSNFTLKIRSTKLEDSAMYFCASKVSGRITDTQYFGPGTRLTVL.

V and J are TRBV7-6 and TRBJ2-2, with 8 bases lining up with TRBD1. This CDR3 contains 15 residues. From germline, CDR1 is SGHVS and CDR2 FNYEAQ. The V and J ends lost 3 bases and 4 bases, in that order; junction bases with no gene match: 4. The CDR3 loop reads CASSLGQVGTGELFF. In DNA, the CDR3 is TGTGCCAGCAGCTTGGGACAGGTGGGCACCGGGGAGCTGTTTTTT.

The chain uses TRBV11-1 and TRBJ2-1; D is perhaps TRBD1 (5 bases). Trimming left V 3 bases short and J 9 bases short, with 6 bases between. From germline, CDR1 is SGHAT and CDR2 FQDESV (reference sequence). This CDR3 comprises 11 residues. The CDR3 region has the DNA TGTGCCAGCAGCTTTCAGGGTGAGCAGTTCTTC. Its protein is CASSFQGEQFF.

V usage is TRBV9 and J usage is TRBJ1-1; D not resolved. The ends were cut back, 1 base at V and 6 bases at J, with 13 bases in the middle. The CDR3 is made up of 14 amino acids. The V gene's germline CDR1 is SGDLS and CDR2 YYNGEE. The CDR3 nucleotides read TGTGCCAGCAGCGTAATCTACTCGGGCGCTGAAGCTTTCTTT. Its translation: CASSVIYSGAEAFF.

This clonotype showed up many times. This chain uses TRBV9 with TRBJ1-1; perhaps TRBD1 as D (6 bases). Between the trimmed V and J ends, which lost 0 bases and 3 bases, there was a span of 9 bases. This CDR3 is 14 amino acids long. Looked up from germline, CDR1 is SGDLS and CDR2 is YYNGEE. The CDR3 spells CASSVETGYTEAFF. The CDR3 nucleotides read TGTGCCAGCAGCGTAGAGACAGGTTACACTGAAGCTTTCTTT. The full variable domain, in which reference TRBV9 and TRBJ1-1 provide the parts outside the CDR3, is DSGVTQTPKHLITATGQRVTLRCSPRSGDLSVYWYQQSLDQGLQFLIQYYNGEERAKGNILERFSAQQFPDLHSELNLSSLELGDSALYFCASSVETGYTEAFFGQGTRLTVV.

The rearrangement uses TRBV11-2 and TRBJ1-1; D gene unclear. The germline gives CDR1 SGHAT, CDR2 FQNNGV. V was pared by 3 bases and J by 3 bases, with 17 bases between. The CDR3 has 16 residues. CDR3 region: CASSFGAAGGYTEAFF. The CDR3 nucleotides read TGTGCCAGCAGCTTTGGTGCGGCCGGAGGTTACACTGAAGCTTTCTTT.

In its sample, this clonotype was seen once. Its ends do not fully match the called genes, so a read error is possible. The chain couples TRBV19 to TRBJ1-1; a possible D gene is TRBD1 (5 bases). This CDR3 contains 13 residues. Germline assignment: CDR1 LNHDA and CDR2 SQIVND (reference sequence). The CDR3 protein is CASSPTVNTGAFF. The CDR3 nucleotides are TGTGCCAGTAGTCCGACAGTGAACACTGGAGCTTTCTTT.